The entry that follows covers one T cell receptor (beta chain) sequence. Its target is not known. This entry comes from a study of CXCR3-negative and CXCR3-positive naive CD8 T cells. The CDR3 totals 20 residues. Per germline, CDR1 MNHEY and CDR2 SVGAGI. Each TRB cDNA library was prepared by 5' RACE (with UMI labels). From its re-call of the 5' RACE reads, TCRdb lists each CDR3 protein once, without DNA. The table lists tens of thousands of distinct CDR3 sequences, with less than 1.1% in the top ten. Sorting yielded triplicates of a few hundred thousand cells for each CD8+ T cell subset. Naive CD8+ T lymphocytes were specified as CD45RO-CCR7+CD27+CD95-. General study results and limits: Surface CD5 looked about the same in the naive subsets, so the authors worked out TCR strength from TRB CDR3 properties.

Source material: naive CXCR3- CD8+ T cells from blood. Noted subset: CD45RO-CCR7+CD27+CD95- naive CD8+ T cells lacking CXCR3 (TNR3-). The source is a human donor in good health. Some clones in this sample may be carry-over from other donors' samples. J is TRBJ2-1 and V is TRBV6-5. The CDR3 loop reads CASSYHQNIGVRSSYNEQFF.